This T cell receptor (beta chain) was recorded in a study of T cell changes during pregnancy in multiple sclerosis. The V end was cut by 2 bases, the J end by 1 base, with 11 bases between. This CDR3 is 15 amino acids long. CDR1 and CDR2 (germline): MNHEY, SMNVEV (reference sequence). Profiled with immunoSEQ multiplex PCR; TCRdb holds only in-frame clones, not every one. The profile covers 80,000 to 95,000 clones, with roughly 96% appearing a single time and 0.85% to 1.2% taken by the ten largest. This receptor was taken from a female donor with multiple sclerosis, enrolled in a pregnancy study. The J gene is TRBJ1-1, the V gene TRBV27; D is unclear. The sample here was peripheral blood, taken in the second trimester of pregnancy. CDR3 protein: CASSLTRTPNTEAFF. CDR3 nucleotides: TGTGCCAGCAGTTTAACCCGTACACCGAACACTGAAGCTTTCTTT.